The 28 T cell receptor beta chains below come from one sample, sequenced in a study of T cell repertoires in cytomegalovirus infection. Their antigens are not known. One entry per CDR3 protein results from TCRdb running MiXCR on the reads. Here the sample spans roughly 920,000 distinct CDR3 sequences, roughly 31% being singletons. The source material was cultured CD8+ T cells from PBMCs, sampled from culture after CMV antigen stimulation. These receptor sequences come from a human donor in good health (CMV status not recorded). Some clones in this sample may be carry-over from other donors' samples.

V is TRBV6-2 or TRBV6-3 and J is TRBJ2-1; 9 bases are a match to TRBD2. The CDR3 loop spans 14 amino acids. The germline CDR1 and CDR2 sequences are MNHEY and SVGEGT. V was clipped by 4 bases and J by 10 bases; unmatched bases: 8. CDR3 residues: CASSSLAGRGEQFF. CDR3 coding DNA: TGTGCCAGCAGTTCGCTAGCGGGGAGGGGAGAGCAGTTCTTC.

This clonotype appeared a single time. The CDR3, as DNA: TGCAGCGTTGAAGAAGTTATGGACGGATCGGACACCATATATTTT. This translates into CSVEEVMDGSDTIYF. The rearrangement joins TRBV29-1 to TRBJ1-3; the D is unclear. Germline V gene lookup returns CDR1 SQVTM and CDR2 ANQGSEA. The CDR3 is made up of 15 amino acids. V lost 0 bases to trimming and J lost 8 bases, with 17 bases between them.

The V gene is TRBV20-1, the J gene TRBJ2-1, with 9 nucleotides matching TRBD2. CDR1 is DFQATT, CDR2 SNEGSKA, per germline (reference sequence). With V trimmed by 0 bases and J by 6 bases, 9 bases remained unmatched. The CDR3 consists of 16 residues. This chain's CDR3 is CSARDWVAGAGNEQFF. For the CDR3, the DNA is TGCAGTGCTAGAGATTGGGTAGCGGGGGCCGGCAATGAGCAGTTCTTC.

This clonotype was counted between two and nine times. This chain connects TRBV6-2 or TRBV6-3 to TRBJ2-1, with 7 bases aligning to TRBD1. Germline V gene data show CDR1 as MNHEY and CDR2 as SVGEGT. V gave up 4 bases and J gave up 6 bases; unmatched junction bases: 9. The CDR3 totals 15 residues. CDR3 in DNA: TGTGCCAGCAGTTCCCTATCCGACAGGGTCAATGAGCAGTTCTTC. Residues: CASSSLSDRVNEQFF.

This rearrangement joins TRBV6-6 to TRBJ1-3; TRBD1 is a possible D gene (5 bases). CDR1 is MNHNY, CDR2 SVGAGI, per germline (reference sequence). Between the trimmed V and J ends, which lost 1 base and 0 bases, there was a span of 7 bases. CDR3 length: 15 residues. The DNA of the CDR3 is TGTGCCAGCAGTTACTTGGACAACTCTGGAAACACCATATATTTT. This gives the protein CASSYLDNSGNTIYF.

The chain recombines TRBV13 with TRBJ1-1; D gene unclear. V was clipped by 5 bases and J by 5 bases, with 18 bases between them. Germline V gives CDR1 PRHDT, CDR2 FYEKMQ (reference sequence). The length of the CDR3 is 15 residues. CDR3 bases: TGTGCCAGCAGCACGCTAGGAGGGCGCTTGACTGAAGCTTTCTTT. Protein sequence: CASSTLGGRLTEAFF.

This sequence joins TRBV7-9 and TRBJ1-2; TRBD1 might be the D (6 bases). V lost 4 bases to trimming and J lost 3 bases, with 12 bases between them. The CDR3 has 14 residues. Germline V CDR1 and CDR2: SEHNR, FQNEAQ (reference sequence). The CDR3 bases are TGTGCCAGCAGCTCCCAGGGGTTTGACTATGGCTACACCTTC. Its protein product is CASSSQGFDYGYTF. The full variable domain, completed using reference TRBV7-9 and TRBJ1-2, is DTGVSQNPRHKITKRGQNVTFRCDPISEHNRLYWYRQTLGQGPEFLTYFQNEAQLEKSRLLSDRFSAERPKGSFSTLEIQRTEQGDSAMYLCASSSQGFDYGYTFGSGTRLTVV.

The chain recombines TRBV6-5 with TRBJ2-1; 9 bases agree with TRBD1. This CDR3 spans 16 amino acids. Germline values: CDR1 MNHEY, CDR2 SVGAGI. J gave up 3 bases and V 5 bases, and 8 bases lay outside the gene matches. CDR3 bases: TGTGCCAGCAGTCCACAGGGGGCTTTTGACTACAATGAGCAGTTCTTC. Translation gives CASSPQGAFDYNEQFF.

In its sample, this clonotype was seen many times. The V and J genes are TRBV7-8 and TRBJ2-5, with no clear D. CDR1 and CDR2 (germline): SGHVS, FQNEAQ. The CDR3 consists of 15 residues. V lost 1 base and J lost 2, with 11 bases in between. In nucleotides, the CDR3 is TGTGCCAGCAGCTTAGGAGGTGCGAAACAAGAGACCCAGTACTTC. Its translation: CASSLGGAKQETQYF.

This clonotype was counted only a few times. This rearrangement joins TRBV5-4 to TRBJ2-7; D is unclear. Between the trimmed V and J ends, which lost 7 bases and 7 bases, there was a span of 24 bases. Germline assignment: CDR1 SGHNT and CDR2 YYREEE (reference sequence). This CDR3 contains 15 residues. The CDR3 DNA follows: TGTGCCAGCGACCTGGATAGGGCAAATCCTCGGGAGCAGTACTTC. It is translated as CASDLDRANPREQYF. The full variable domain, completed using reference TRBV5-4 and TRBJ2-7, is ETGVTQSPTHLIKTRGQQVTLRCSSQSGHNTVSWYQQALGQGPQFIFQYYREEENGRGNFPPRFSGLQFPNYSSELNVNALELDDSALYLCASDLDRANPREQYFGPGTRLTVT.

The chain joins TRBV7-9 to TRBJ2-2, with D perhaps matching TRBD2 (6 bases). There are 16 residues in the CDR3. Germline V CDR1 and CDR2: SEHNR, FQNEAQ (reference sequence). Trimming shortened V by 2 bases and J by 4 bases, and 14 bases separated the two germline ends. CDR3 DNA sequence: TGTGCCAGCAGCTTAAAAACGATCGGGGGCACCGGGGAGCTGTTTTTT. Protein: CASSLKTIGGTGELFF. Full variable domain (outside the CDR3, taken from reference TRBV7-9 and TRBJ2-2): DTGVSQNPRHKITKRGQNVTFRCDPISEHNRLYWYRQTLGQGPEFLTYFQNEAQLEKSRLLSDRFSAERPKGSFSTLEIQRTEQGDSAMYLCASSLKTIGGTGELFFGEGSRLTVL.

This clonotype was found a few times. The rearrangement uses TRBV11-2 and TRBJ1-1; TRBD1 aligns across 11 bases. Looked up from germline, CDR1 is SGHAT and CDR2 is FQNNGV. Trimming took 1 base from V and 5 from J; bases not matched to a gene: 12. The CDR3 runs 18 residues. CDR3 residues: CASSLALPGQGARTEAFF. The CDR3 DNA reads TGTGCCAGCAGCTTAGCCCTCCCTGGACAGGGGGCAAGAACTGAAGCTTTCTTT.

This clonotype was counted many times. The rearrangement uses TRBV7-2 and TRBJ2-7; D possibly matches TRBD1 or TRBD2 (5 bases each). CDR1 and CDR2 from the germline V gene are SGHTA and FQGNSA. V lost 5 bases and J lost 5, with 16 bases in between. CDR3 length equals 14 residues. As DNA, the CDR3 is TGTGCCAGCAGCCCCCCCGGGGCCCGGGACGAGCAGTACGTC. The encoded protein is CASSPPGARDEQYV.

This clonotype was seen more than once but under ten times. The V gene is TRBV27, the J gene TRBJ2-4; 9 bases agree with TRBD1. Germline V gene sequence: CDR1 MNHEY, CDR2 SMNVEV (reference sequence). V lost 7 bases, J lost 8 bases, and 6 bases stayed unmatched. The CDR3 loop spans 13 amino acids. The CDR3 DNA follows: TGTGCCAGCACCGGGACAGGGAGGGACATTCAGTACTTC. Its protein is CASTGTGRDIQYF.

The CDR3 spells CATMFLPGTGFDEQYF. CDR3 nucleotides: TGTGCCACCATGTTTCTACCCGGGACAGGGTTCGACGAGCAGTACTTC. The chain employs TRBV27 and TRBJ2-7; 9 nucleotides match TRBD1. Trimming cost V 10 bases and J 5 bases; bases outside gene matches: 18. The CDR3 spans 16 residues. Germline V lookup: CDR1 MNHEY, CDR2 SMNVEV (reference sequence).

V usage is TRBV2 and J usage is TRBJ2-7; no clear D gene. The CDR3 is 14 residues long. Germline V gives CDR1 SNHLY, CDR2 FYNNEI. V gave up 11 bases and J gave up 2 bases, with 19 bases separating them. The CDR3 DNA reads as TGTGCCTACCGCCCTCAGGAGACCCCCTACGAGCAGTACTTC. Protein product: CAYRPQETPYEQYF.

Details on this clonotype: At one boundary the junction diverges from the germline segment, which might be a read error. The V and J genes are TRBV27 and TRBJ1-2, with 9 bases matching TRBD1. This CDR3 contains 14 residues. Germline CDR1 reads MNHEY; CDR2 reads SMNVEV (reference sequence). The CDR3: CDSSLSGTGKGYTF. CDR3 coding DNA: TGTGACAGCAGTTTATCCGGGACAGGGAAAGGCTACACCTTC.

The gene calls are TRBV20-1 and TRBJ2-4, with unresolved D. The CDR3 covers 15 residues. With 6 bases removed from V and 3 bases from J, the gap between germline ends came to 18 bases. The germline gives CDR1 DFQATT, CDR2 SNEGSKA (reference sequence). The CDR3 loop reads CSAIDVLWGKNIQYF. CDR3 DNA: TGCAGTGCGATCGACGTTCTGTGGGGCAAAAACATTCAGTACTTC.

In nucleotides, the CDR3 is TGTGCCAGCAGTGAAGCCAGACAGGCTCCAACGGATGGCTACACCTTC. This gives the protein CASSEARQAPTDGYTF. The rearrangement uses TRBV6-1 and TRBJ1-2; tentative D call: TRBD1 (6 bases). Trimming removed 0 bases at V and 6 bases at J, with 17 bases between. Germline lookup yields CDR1 MNHNS and CDR2 SASEGT. CDR3 length equals 16 residues.

The chain employs TRBV14 and TRBJ2-7, with TRBD1 identical over 11 bases. CDR3 size: 16 residues. The ends lost 3 bases at V and 2 bases at J; junction bases unmatched: 6. The germline V gene has CDR1 SGHDN and CDR2 FVKESK. The CDR3 DNA reads as TGTGCCAGCAGCCAGACGGGACAGGGGGTCACCTACGAGCAGTACGTC. Translation: CASSQTGQGVTYEQYV.

Only a few counts were recorded for this clonotype. The chain couples TRBV27 to TRBJ1-6; 7 bases align to TRBD1. In germline, CDR1 is MNHEY, CDR2 SMNVEV (reference sequence). J lost 9 bases, V lost 3 bases, and 2 bases had no gene match. This CDR3 has 13 residues. As DNA, the CDR3 is TGTGCCAGCAGTTTGGGACAGAGTTCACCCCTCCACTTT. Residues: CASSLGQSSPLHF.

The genes are TRBV27 and TRBJ1-2, with 7 bases identical to TRBD1. Looked up from germline, CDR1 is MNHEY and CDR2 is SMNVEV (reference sequence). Germline trimming cut 5 bases from V and 8 bases from J; bases unmatched to any gene: 14. The CDR3 is 15 amino acids. CDR3 sequence: CASSPGTAPETGYTF. The CDR3 coding sequence is TGTGCCAGCAGTCCAGGGACAGCACCTGAAACGGGCTACACCTTC.

The rearrangement links TRBV6-2 or TRBV6-3 to TRBJ1-3, with D possibly TRBD1 on 5 matching bases. The CDR3 loop spans 18 amino acids. Trimming shortened V by 1 base and J by 2 bases, and 18 bases separated the two germline ends. Germline CDR1 and CDR2: MNHEY and SVGEGT. This chain's CDR3 is CASSYFGTAALTGNTIYF. CDR3 DNA: TGTGCCAGCAGTTACTTCGGGACGGCCGCTCTAACTGGAAACACCATATATTTT.

The V and J genes are TRBV4-1 and TRBJ2-1; D is perhaps TRBD2 (7 bases). The CDR3 runs 17 residues. Germline V gene sequence: CDR1 MGHRA, CDR2 YSYEKL. V was trimmed by 0 bases and J by 10 bases, leaving 22 bases between them. CDR3 sequence reads: CASSQDLWRGPHGEQFF. The CDR3 DNA sequence: TGCGCCAGCAGCCAAGATCTGTGGCGGGGGCCCCACGGGGAGCAGTTCTTC.

This clonotype was seen a few times. This chain connects TRBV14 to TRBJ1-1; weak D call: TRBD1 (6 bases). V was cut by 0 bases and J by 6 bases, with 14 bases left in between. Germline V gene sequence: CDR1 SGHDN, CDR2 FVKESK. This CDR3 spans 15 amino acids. The CDR3 DNA reads TGTGCCAGCAGCCAAGATCTTGGGGGGCGTCCTGAAGCTTTCTTT. It translates to CASSQDLGGRPEAFF.

This clonotype was detected a few times. The CDR3 sequence: CASSLLAGSQETQYF. Written as DNA, the CDR3 is TGTGCCAGCAGTTTGTTAGCGGGGTCCCAAGAGACCCAGTACTTC. The rearrangement uses TRBV27 and TRBJ2-5, with 8 bases aligning to TRBD2. The CDR3 totals 15 residues. The germline gives CDR1 MNHEY, CDR2 SMNVEV (reference sequence). V lost 3 bases, J lost 1 base, and 4 bases stayed unmatched.

The genes are TRBV2 and TRBJ2-6; TRBD1 matches 7 bases. CDR3 length: 13 residues. V shed 7 bases, J shed 12 bases, and the junction held 9 bases outside the gene matches. In germline, CDR1 is SNHLY, CDR2 FYNNEI. The CDR3 DNA is TGTGCCAGCACACCCGGGACAGTTGTCGTCCTGACTTTC. It specifies CASTPGTVVVLTF.

The chain links TRBV28 to TRBJ1-5, with TRBD1 matching over 10 bases. After removal of 4 bases from V and 1 base from J, the junction contained 7 bases not matched to a gene. The CDR3 consists of 17 residues. The germline V gene encodes CDR1 MDHEN and CDR2 SYDVKM. CDR3 loop: CASSWDRGLRSNQPQHF. CDR3 nucleotides: TGTGCCAGCAGTTGGGACAGGGGATTAAGGAGCAATCAGCCCCAGCATTTT.